The 13 T cell receptor beta chains below all came from one sample that was sequenced in a study of technical replicates of blood from several donors. Sequencing was performed with immunoSEQ multiplex PCR; in TCRdb, only in-frame clones are kept and a portion is missing. Here the sample spans approximately 53,000 clones, 95% to 97% being singletons. The sample was T cells isolated from PBMCs. The receptors derive from a human donor in good health.

The rearrangement joins TRBV5-8 to TRBJ2-1, with D perhaps TRBD1 (5 bases). The V and J ends lost 4 bases and 6 bases respectively, with 8 bases between them. Germline loops: CDR1 SGHTS, CDR2 YDEGEE. This CDR3 contains 12 residues. The CDR3 bases are TGTGCCAGCAGCCGGCAGGGCAATGAGCAGTTCTTC. Residues: CASSRQGNEQFF.

The chain recombines TRBV6-1 with TRBJ2-7, with 8 bases that match TRBD2. V lost 8 bases to trimming and J lost 2 bases; unmatched junction nucleotides: 8. The germline V gene has CDR1 MNHNS and CDR2 SASEGT. CDR3 length equals 14 residues. The CDR3 DNA reads TGTGCCAGCGGGGAAGCGGGAGTAGCCTACGAGCAGTACTTC. Translation gives CASGEAGVAYEQYF.

Only one count was recorded for this clone. This chain links TRBV10-2 with TRBJ2-5, with D possibly TRBD2 on 5 matching bases. The CDR3 runs to 13 residues. Germline V lookup: CDR1 WSHSY, CDR2 SAAADI. V lost 2 bases and J lost 5, with 9 bases in between. The CDR3 here is CASSEILEETQYF. CDR3 DNA sequence: TGCGCCAGCAGTGAGATACTAGAGGAGACCCAGTACTTC.

The chain joins TRBV11-2 to TRBJ1-4, with 9 bases fitting TRBD1. J was trimmed by 7 bases and V by 5 bases; bases with no gene match: 8. The CDR3 covers 15 residues. From germline, CDR1 is SGHAT and CDR2 FQNNGV. CDR3 nucleotides: TGTGCCAGCAGCGCAGACAGGGGGTTGGGTGAAAAACTGTTTTTT. Its translation: CASSADRGLGEKLFF.

The chain couples TRBV6-6 to TRBJ1-1; 8 bases map to TRBD1. This CDR3 has 16 residues. The germline gives CDR1 MNHNY, CDR2 SVGAGI (reference sequence). The V segment lost 0 bases and the J segment 4 bases; nucleotides outside the gene matches: 7. The CDR3 DNA sequence: TGTGCCAGCAGTTACTCCCCAGGGGGCAGGGGCACTGAAGCTTTCTTT. Encoded protein: CASSYSPGGRGTEAFF.

The CDR3 DNA follows: TGTGCCAGCAGTGAAGCTACTTTACTGACACCCACCCGGTCAGGGTCAAACCAGCCCCAGCATTTT. As protein: CASSEATLLTPTRSGSNQPQHF. V is TRBV6-1 and J is TRBJ1-5; tentative D call: TRBD1 (5 bases). The germline V gene has CDR1 MNHNS and CDR2 SASEGT. With 0 bases removed from V and 7 bases from J, the gap between germline ends came to 34 bases. This CDR3 region has 22 residues.

The rearrangement joins TRBV6-5 to TRBJ2-7; TRBD2 matches at 10 bases. V was clipped by 6 bases and J by 3 bases; unmatched bases: 8. Germline CDR1 reads MNHEY; CDR2 reads SVGAGI. The CDR3 spans 15 residues. This CDR3 is CASSPHSSGSYEQYF. The CDR3, as DNA: TGTGCCAGCAGCCCCCACTCTAGCGGGAGCTACGAGCAGTACTTC.

The gene calls are TRBV9 and TRBJ1-2; D not resolved. This CDR3 is built from 15 residues. V was pared by 0 bases and J by 0 bases, with 9 bases between. CDR1 and CDR2 from the germline V gene are SGDLS and YYNGEE. The CDR3 DNA follows: TGTGCCAGCAGCGTAGATTCCGCAGCTAACTATGGCTACACCTTC. It is translated as CASSVDSAANYGYTF.

J is TRBJ1-5 and V is TRBV28; 9 bases map to TRBD1. This CDR3 spans 17 amino acids. Germline lookup yields CDR1 MDHEN and CDR2 SYDVKM. With 2 bases clipped from V and 4 bases from J, the junction kept 9 bases outside the gene matches. The chain's CDR3 is CASSLGYRGRPNQPQHF. CDR3 DNA: TGTGCCAGCAGTTTAGGCTACAGGGGGCGGCCAAATCAGCCCCAGCATTTT.

The chain links TRBV4-1 to TRBJ2-7; D is possibly TRBD1 (6 bases). V was shortened by 0 bases and J by 6 bases, with 15 bases between the two germline ends. Germline CDR1 reads MGHRA; CDR2 reads YSYEKL. This CDR3 is built from 15 residues. The CDR3 DNA reads as TGCGCCAGCAGCCAAGATGACAGGACAGTTACCGAGCAGTACTTC. Translated, it gives CASSQDDRTVTEQYF.

The chain employs TRBV13 and TRBJ1-4; weak D call: TRBD1 (6 bases). Germline V gene sequence: CDR1 PRHDT, CDR2 FYEKMQ (reference sequence). The CDR3 spans 15 residues. Trimming removed 5 bases at V and 3 bases at J, with 13 bases between. In DNA form, the CDR3 reads TGTGCCAGCAGCCTATACAGGGATTCTAATGAAAAACTGTTTTTT. Protein product: CASSLYRDSNEKLFF.

The rearrangement joins TRBV27 to TRBJ1-2; D is unclear. The CDR3 loop spans 12 amino acids. Germline CDR1 and CDR2: MNHEY and SMNVEV (reference sequence). Between the trimmed V and J ends, which lost 4 bases and 1 base, there was a span of 4 bases. CDR3 sequence reads: CASSSGNYGYTF. DNA for the CDR3: TGTGCCAGCAGTTCGGGTAACTATGGCTACACCTTC.

The chain joins TRBV11-2 to TRBJ2-1; 7 bases line up with TRBD2. The V gene's germline CDR1 is SGHAT and CDR2 FQNNGV. Trimming removed 0 bases from V and 5 bases from J; junction bases left unmatched: 4. This CDR3 is built from 15 residues. CDR3 DNA: TGTGCCAGCAGCTTAGATAGGCTAGCGGACAATGAGCAGTTCTTC. This codes for CASSLDRLADNEQFF.